This T cell receptor (beta chain) was sequenced in a study of T-cell reconstitution after alpha-beta-depleted transplantation in children. Findings of the study overall: In patients about two months after transplant, alpha-beta T cells reportedly arose from several hundred expanded graft clones.

There are 14 residues in the CDR3. Trimming took off 5 bases at V and 3 bases at J, with 13 bases between the two ends. CDR1 is MNHEY and CDR2 is SMNVEV in the germline V gene (reference sequence). Unique molecular identifiers were incorporated when the TCRbeta library was constructed. TCRdb itself ran the PCR reads through MiXCR, one entry per CDR3 protein. The sample records roughly 30,000 distinct CDR3 sequences, under 6.5% being singletons. At least ten counts were recorded for this clonotype. Its antigen is unknown. The J gene is TRBJ1-1, the V gene TRBV27; possibly TRBD1 for D (5 bases). The sample in question was peripheral blood, obtained 60 days after TCRalphabeta/CD19-depleted stem cell transplant. This sequence originates from a child in the first two years of life who had a stem cell transplant for acute myeloid leukemia, so the T cells may come from the graft donor. DNA of the CDR3: TGTGCCAGCAGTACCCGCCAGGGCCACACTGAAGCTTTCTTT. Encoded protein: CASSTRQGHTEAFF.